What follows describes a single TCR beta chain. These data belong to a study of blood T cell repertoires in COVID-19. Study-wide background: Sources were T cells, B-cell-depleted T cells, or PBMCs; the material itself was cDNA or gDNA.

Trimming removed 9 bases from V and 4 bases from J; junction bases left unmatched: 15. From germline, CDR1 is LNHDA and CDR2 SQIVND (reference sequence). The CDR3 loop spans 16 amino acids. The age range of participants was 18 to 89 years, with residence in roughly 25 US areas. Self-reported history from a screening survey and questionnaire set each donor's cohort. Donors in Cohort 3 who had recovered were those with two negative PCRs, healthcare professional clearance, or resolution of their symptoms. Sequencing was performed with immunoSEQ multiplex PCR; in TCRdb, only in-frame clones are kept and a portion is missing. This table has more than 200,000 clones, more than 85% appearing once.

The chain couples TRBV19 to TRBJ2-3; 8 bases align to TRBD1. The specimen was PBMCs or T cells enriched from blood (not recorded which). The sequence was obtained from a woman aged 25 to 39 who had recovered from COVID-19. The CDR3 is CASRAIYTGGPDTQYF. CDR3 coding DNA: TGTGCCAGCCGGGCCATATACACAGGGGGACCAGATACGCAGTATTTT.